One and the same sample provided the 18 T cell receptor beta chains below, sequenced in a study of blood T cells in healthy people across ages. Sample-barcoded 5' priming and a J-beta primer mix drove a second PCR of 7 to 11 cycles. TCRdb fed the 5' RACE reads into MiXCR, producing one record per CDR3 protein. The profile shows about 780,000 distinct CDR3 sequences, about 42% of them singletons. The sequencing sample was made of blood. These TCRs come from a man aged 80 or over in good health.

A word on this clonotype: An end of the junction does not agree with germline; a read error may underlie this. This chain uses TRBV12-3 or TRBV12-4 with TRBJ1-2; D is possibly TRBD1 (5 bases). This CDR3 comprises 16 residues. DNA of the CDR3: TGTGCCTGCAGCCCTCAAGGGACTTCCAGGGTGTCGGGCTACACCTTC. It translates to CACSPQGTSRVSGYTF.

The table lists this clonotype with many counts. This sequence joins TRBV12-3 or TRBV12-4 and TRBJ2-5, with a weak D call TRBD1 (5 bases). Trimming shortened V by 1 base and J by 2 bases, and 5 bases separated the two germline ends. The CDR3 is 13 residues long. The CDR3 region is CASSLGQQETQYF. In nucleotides, the CDR3 is TGTGCCAGCAGTTTAGGACAGCAAGAGACCCAGTACTTC.

This clonotype was recorded at least ten times. It may be a read error: a sequence one base away is much more abundant. The chain joins TRBV5-1 to TRBJ2-5; 8 bases fit TRBD2. Germline V lookup: CDR1 SGHRS, CDR2 YFSETQ. With V trimmed by 0 bases and J by 11 bases, 15 bases remained unmatched. The CDR3 is 16 amino acids. The CDR3 loop is CASSLAESGSWDEQYF. CDR3 DNA sequence: TGCGCCAGCAGCTTGGCCGAGAGCGGGAGTTGGGATGAGCAGTACTTC.

The genes are TRBV5-1 and TRBJ2-3; 7 bases agree with TRBD2. Looked up from germline, CDR1 is SGHRS and CDR2 is YFSETQ. Unmatched junction bases numbered 3, after V lost 0 bases and J lost 5 bases. This CDR3 is built from 14 residues. CDR3 in amino acids: CASSLASGIDTQYF. The CDR3 DNA is TGCGCCAGCAGCTTGGCTAGCGGCATAGATACGCAGTATTTT.

The chain carries TRBV5-1 and TRBJ2-7; D not certain. The length of the CDR3 is 13 residues. Per the germline V gene, CDR1 is SGHRS and CDR2 is YFSETQ. V lost 0 bases and J 6 bases, leaving 10 bases between the germline ends. CDR3 residues: CASSLAGSVEQYF. The CDR3 DNA reads as TGCGCCAGCAGCTTGGCCGGAAGCGTCGAGCAGTACTTC.

In this sample, this clonotype turned up many times. This sequence joins TRBV29-1 and TRBJ2-7; 7 bases line up with TRBD2. The germline CDR1 and CDR2 sequences are SQVTM and ANQGSEA. V was clipped by 5 bases and J by 5 bases; unmatched bases: 9. The CDR3 has 13 amino acids. DNA for the CDR3: TGCAGCGTTCACAGCGGGACGGGCCACGAGCAGTACTTC. As protein: CSVHSGTGHEQYF.

The chain uses TRBV7-6 and TRBJ2-7; tentative D call: TRBD1 (6 bases). Germline-derived CDR1 and CDR2 are SGHVS and FNYEAQ. The CDR3 is 14 amino acids. Trimming took off 5 bases at V and 7 bases at J, with 18 bases between the two ends. The CDR3 is CASSPYLGAWEQYF. CDR3 nucleotide sequence: TGTGCCAGCAGCCCCTACCTGGGGGCGTGGGAGCAGTACTTC.

The chain is built from TRBV5-1 and TRBJ1-4, with D tentatively TRBD1 (5 bases). Trimming pared 0 bases from V and 5 bases from J, leaving 11 bases between. CDR1 and CDR2 from the germline V gene are SGHRS and YFSETQ. CDR3 length: 15 amino acids. CDR3 sequence (DNA): TGCGCCAGCAGCTTGGTCCAGGGCGAGAATGAAAAACTGTTTTTT. Translation: CASSLVQGENEKLFF.

This clonotype was found a few times. The rearrangement uses TRBV20-1 and TRBJ2-7, with 7 bases matching TRBD2. Germline-derived CDR1 and CDR2 are DFQATT and SNEGSKA (reference sequence). The CDR3 totals 14 residues. J was trimmed by 7 bases and V by 3 bases; bases with no gene match: 12. The CDR3 region is CSASGASGYNEQYF. DNA of the CDR3: TGCAGTGCTAGTGGGGCTAGCGGTTACAATGAGCAGTACTTC.

This chain joins TRBV6-5 and TRBJ2-7; 9 bases are a match to TRBD1. This CDR3 is 16 amino acids long. CDR1 is MNHEY, CDR2 SVGAGI, per germline. The trim removed 0 bases at V and 3 bases at J, leaving 6 bases unmatched. Written as DNA, the CDR3 is TGTGCCAGCAGTTACTCGATGCCGGGACAGGGCTACGAGCAGTACTTC. Protein: CASSYSMPGQGYEQYF.

The sample holds a few counts of this clonotype. V and J are TRBV24-1 and TRBJ2-3; D uncertain. This CDR3 is built from 15 residues. Germline CDR1 reads KGHDR; CDR2 reads SFDVKD. Trimming removed 5 bases at V and 1 base at J, with 12 bases between. Here the CDR3 reads CATSAQFSGTDTQYF. Here the CDR3 DNA reads TGTGCCACCAGTGCCCAGTTCTCCGGCACAGATACGCAGTATTTT.

V and J are TRBV29-1 and TRBJ2-1; 14 bases are shared with TRBD2. The germline V gene has CDR1 SQVTM and CDR2 ANQGSEA. The V segment lost 6 bases and the J segment 9 bases; nucleotides outside the gene matches: 7. There are 14 residues in the CDR3. CDR3 amino acids: CSVGTSGSLAEQFF. The CDR3 coding sequence is TGCAGCGTAGGGACTAGCGGGAGTCTGGCTGAGCAGTTCTTC.

This chain uses TRBV28 with TRBJ1-2; D call uncertain. Trimming removed 2 bases from V and 2 bases from J, with 12 bases in between. This CDR3 is 15 amino acids long. Looked up from germline, CDR1 is MDHEN and CDR2 is SYDVKM. CDR3 nucleotides: TGTGCCAGCAGTTTAGGGCTTGGACGAAACTATGGCTACACCTTC. Translated: CASSLGLGRNYGYTF.

This clonotype was seen only a few times. The J gene is TRBJ2-3, the V gene TRBV9; 10 positions match TRBD2. The V gene's germline CDR1 is SGDLS and CDR2 YYNGEE. CDR3 length: 15 amino acids. Losses at the gene ends were 0 bases for V and 5 bases for J; bases not matched to a gene: 3. The CDR3 DNA reads as TGTGCCAGCAGCGTAGGAGCGGGAGGGAAAGATACGCAGTATTTT. Protein product: CASSVGAGGKDTQYF.

This chain connects TRBV7-2 to TRBJ2-1, with 7 bases that match TRBD1. The CDR3 spans 13 residues. J gave up 9 bases and V 2 bases, and 4 bases lay outside the gene matches. Germline V gene lookup returns CDR1 SGHTA and CDR2 FQGNSA. CDR3 protein: CASSLTTGVEQFF. In DNA, the CDR3 is TGTGCCAGCAGCTTAACTACAGGGGTTGAGCAGTTCTTC. Full variable domain (outside the CDR3, taken from reference TRBV7-2 and TRBJ2-1): GAGVSQSPSNKVTEKGKDVELRCDPISGHTALYWYRQSLGQGLEFLIYFQGNSAPDKSGLPSDRFSAERTGGSVSTLTIQRTQQEDSAVYLCASSLTTGVEQFFGPGTRLTVL.

CDR3 in amino acids: CASSLLQGLANIQYF. The CDR3 nucleotides read TGTGCCAGCAGTTTGTTACAGGGGCTGGCAAACATTCAGTACTTC. The chain carries TRBV12-3 or TRBV12-4 and TRBJ2-7, with 7 bases aligning to TRBD1. With the DNA end fitting TRBJ2-4 better, the J assignment may be wrong. This CDR3 has 15 amino acids.

The chain is built from TRBV4-1 and TRBJ2-7; 8 positions match TRBD2. Trimming removed 3 bases from V and 7 bases from J; junction bases left unmatched: 14. From germline, CDR1 is MGHRA and CDR2 YSYEKL. This CDR3 has 16 residues. The DNA for the CDR3 is TGCGCCAGCAGCCACGCGCTAGCGGGTTCCTACAATGAGCAGTACTTC. Protein: CASSHALAGSYNEQYF.

The rearrangement joins TRBV12-3 or TRBV12-4 to TRBJ2-1, with a possible D match to TRBD2 (6 bases). V lost 5 bases to trimming and J lost 9 bases, with 14 bases between them. The CDR3 totals 13 residues. The CDR3 bases are TGTGCCAGCAGTCCCGACTCCGGGGGTGAGCAGTTCTTC. Encoded protein: CASSPDSGGEQFF.